The 2 T cell receptor beta chains presented below share a single source sample, sequenced in a study of CD8 T cells in ankylosing spondylitis. What these receptors recognize is not known. Broader study findings: The study identified a TCR beta motif of roughly eight highly homologous variants that appeared characteristic of ankylosing spondylitis blood.

TCRdb passed the 5' RACE reads through MiXCR, listing each CDR3 protein once. The sample comprises around 94,000 distinct CDR3 sequences, 9% of which are singletons, and about a third rests with the top ten. Sequencing was carried out using blood, either unsorted or a sorted T cell fraction (not recorded which). The receptors shown here come from a male donor with ankylosing spondylitis.

This clonotype was observed a handful of times. One end of the junction is discordant with germline, which a read error may explain. The genes are TRBV19 and TRBJ1-5; D is possibly TRBD1 (5 bases). The CDR3 spans 13 residues. In germline, CDR1 is LNHDA, CDR2 SQIVND (reference sequence). DNA of the CDR3: TGTGCCAGTAGTACAGGGTACAATCAACCCCAGCATTTT. This encodes CASSTGYNQPQHF.

This clonotype was observed a few times. The rearrangement links TRBV12-3 or TRBV12-4 to TRBJ2-7, with D possibly TRBD1 on 6 matching bases. Trimming cost V 5 bases and J 5 bases, with 16 bases left between them. The CDR3 is 14 amino acids. The CDR3 loop is CASSGYGGSDEQYF. The CDR3 region has the DNA TGTGCCAGCAGTGGCTATGGGGGCTCGGACGAGCAGTACTTC.